The source of this TCR beta chain is a study of molecular identifiers for immune sequencing clone quantification. The wider study: Replicate RNA from around 20,000 or 100,000 naive CD8 T cells formed five aliquots; four were sequenced.

Methods described previously, with TCR primers listed, were used for bulk TCR libraries. In TCRdb, the PCR reads were re-called with MiXCR into one record per CDR3 protein. This repertoire shows 70,000 to 95,000 distinct CDR3 sequences, under 20% found once; its top ten account for roughly 0.8%. The CDR3 loop spans 12 amino acids. Germline V gives CDR1 SEHNR, CDR2 FQNEAQ (reference sequence). Of note for this clonotype: A junction end diverges from the germline sequence, so it may reflect a read error.

The rearrangement uses TRBV7-9 and TRBJ2-2; 7 bases line up with TRBD1. The sample taken for sequencing was naive CD8+ T cells from blood, with Jurkat cell RNA spiked in. Subset denoted: FACS-sorted CD8+CD4-CCR7+CD45RA+ naive T cells. The sequence was collected from a human donor in good health. Some libraries in this study had Jurkat cell RNA spiked in. CDR3 nucleotides: TGTACCAGCCAAAAGGGGGCCGGGGAGCTGTTTTTC. Translated: CTSQKGAGELFF.